This T cell receptor beta chain comes out of a study of cytomegalovirus exposure and HLA in healthy donors. The PCR contained 60 Vbeta and 13 Jbeta primers. Assay used: immunoSEQ multiplex PCR; TCRdb lists only in-frame clones, some missing. The sample has fewer than 200,000 clones; the top ten hold 6.5%. V gave up 4 bases and J gave up 4 bases; unmatched junction bases: 14. CDR3 length: 17 amino acids. The germline gives CDR1 SEHNR, CDR2 FQNEAQ (reference sequence). Study conclusions and caveats: The authors considered a cluster of highly shared sequence variants likely to be a sequencing artifact. Common viral pathogens seemed to be connected with several of the most significant clusters, according to a later analysis. Sequences of the TCR beta chain were said to predict the HLA-A and HLA-B alleles of most subjects accurately.

Details on this clone: Its target is unknown.

The origin of this receptor is a man under 40 in good health and CMV-seronegative. This rearrangement joins TRBV7-9 to TRBJ2-3; the match to TRBD1 covers 7 bases. Source material: PBMCs. CDR3 DNA: TGTGCCAGCAGCTCCTCGGACAGGCATAGTATATCAGATACGCAGTATTTT. It is translated as CASSSSDRHSISDTQYF.